Included here is one T cell receptor beta chain sequence, with context. This entry comes from a study of shared clonotypes between healthy human individuals. Trimming removed 3 bases from V and 7 bases from J, with 15 bases in between. This CDR3 comprises 15 residues. Germline lookup yields CDR1 LGHNA and CDR2 YSLEER. Only in-frame clones appear in the TCRdb table, and some are missing; sequencing was by immunoSEQ multiplex PCR. The profile covers 2.3 million or so clones, with approximately 93% appearing a single time and under 0.45% taken by the ten largest. The chain is built from TRBV4-3 and TRBJ1-4; possible D gene TRBD1, 5 bases. Specimen: naive CD4+ T cells from PBMCs. Subset meaning: CD45RA+ positively selected. The clonotype was recovered from a man younger than 30 in good health. Some clones in this sample may be carry-over from other donors' samples. DNA for the CDR3: TGCGCCAGCAGCCATATTTCCGGGGCCGGTGAAAAACTGTTTTTT. Residues: CASSHISGAGEKLFF.